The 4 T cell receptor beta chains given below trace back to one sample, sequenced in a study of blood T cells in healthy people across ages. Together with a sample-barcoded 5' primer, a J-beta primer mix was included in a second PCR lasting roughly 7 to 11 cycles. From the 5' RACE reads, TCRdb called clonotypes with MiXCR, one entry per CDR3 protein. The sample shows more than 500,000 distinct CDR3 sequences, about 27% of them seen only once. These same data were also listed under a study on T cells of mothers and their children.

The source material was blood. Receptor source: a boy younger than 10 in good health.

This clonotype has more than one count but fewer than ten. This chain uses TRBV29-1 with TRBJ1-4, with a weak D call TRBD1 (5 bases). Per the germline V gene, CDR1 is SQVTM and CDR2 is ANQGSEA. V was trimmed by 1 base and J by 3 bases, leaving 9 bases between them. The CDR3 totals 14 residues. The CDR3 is CSVEGGDANEKLFF. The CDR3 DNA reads TGCAGCGTTGAAGGAGGGGATGCTAATGAAAAACTGTTTTTT.

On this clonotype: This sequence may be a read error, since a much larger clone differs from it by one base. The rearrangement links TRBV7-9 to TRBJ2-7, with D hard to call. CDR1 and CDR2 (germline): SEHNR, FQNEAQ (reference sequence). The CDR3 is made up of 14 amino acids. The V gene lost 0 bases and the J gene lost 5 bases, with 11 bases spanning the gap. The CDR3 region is CASSLATGPNEQYF. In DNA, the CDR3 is TGTGCCAGCAGCTTAGCGACCGGGCCAAACGAGCAGTACTTC. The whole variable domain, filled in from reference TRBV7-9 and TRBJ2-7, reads DTGVSQNPRHKITKRGQNVTFRCDPISEHNRLYWYRQTLGQGPEFLTYFQNEAQLEKSRLLSDRFSAERPKGSFSTLEIQRTEQGDSAMYLCASSLATGPNEQYFGPGTRLTVT.

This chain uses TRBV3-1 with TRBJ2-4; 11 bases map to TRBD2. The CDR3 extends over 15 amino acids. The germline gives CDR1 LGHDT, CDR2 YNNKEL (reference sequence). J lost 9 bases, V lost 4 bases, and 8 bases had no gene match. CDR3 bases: TGTGCCAGCAGCCCCCGACTAGCGGGGTCCGGCATTCAGTACTTC. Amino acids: CASSPRLAGSGIQYF.

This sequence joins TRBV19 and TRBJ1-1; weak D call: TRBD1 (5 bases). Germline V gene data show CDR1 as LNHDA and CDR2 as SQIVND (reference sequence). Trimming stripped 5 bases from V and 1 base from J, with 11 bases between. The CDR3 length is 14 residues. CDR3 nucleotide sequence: TGTGCCAGTAGTGGATATCAGGGGAACACTGAAGCTTTCTTT. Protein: CASSGYQGNTEAFF.